This T cell receptor (beta chain) is drawn from a study of blood T cell repertoires in COVID-19. On the study more broadly: Samples representing acute and convalescent COVID-19 were sourced from the United States, Italy and Spain. The analysed material was cDNA or gDNA that came from T cells, B-cell-depleted T cells, or PBMCs.

The CDR3 has 14 residues. Per the germline V gene, CDR1 is KGHSH and CDR2 is LQKENI. Trimming removed 8 bases at V and 2 bases at J, with 15 bases between. In the study's own analysis: Reference gene primer amplification gave estimated nucleated cell counts. Assay: immunoSEQ multiplex PCR; the TCRdb copy retains only in-frame clones and omits some. V, J and clone size derive from that table, while D and trimming were established from the DNA sequence. The table has more than 95,000 clones, approximately 84% seen once. This clone showed up just a few times. This chain joins TRBV18 and TRBJ1-1; no clear D. The source material was peripheral blood. This TCR derives from a man between 65 and 80 years old with active or convalescent COVID-19. The DNA for the CDR3 is TGTGCCAGCCGGAGGTCGGGTTCCAACACTGAAGCTTTCTTT. Amino acid sequence: CASRRSGSNTEAFF.